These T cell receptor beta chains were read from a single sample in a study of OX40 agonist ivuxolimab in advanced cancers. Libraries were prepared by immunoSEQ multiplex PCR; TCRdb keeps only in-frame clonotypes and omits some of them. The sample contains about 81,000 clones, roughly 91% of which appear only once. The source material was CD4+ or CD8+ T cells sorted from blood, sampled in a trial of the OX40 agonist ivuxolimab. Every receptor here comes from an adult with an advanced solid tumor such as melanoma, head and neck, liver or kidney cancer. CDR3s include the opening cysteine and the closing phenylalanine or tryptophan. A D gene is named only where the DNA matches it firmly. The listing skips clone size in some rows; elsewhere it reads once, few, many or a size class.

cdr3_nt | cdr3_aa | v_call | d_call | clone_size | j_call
TGCGCCAGCAGCTCCCGGCGCGGGACAACTGAACCCTACGAGCAGTACTTC | CASSSRRGTTEPYEQYF | TRBV5-1 | - | - | TRBJ2-7
TGTGCCAGCAGTTCCGGTTGGGATCAGCCCCAGCATTTT | CASSSGWDQPQHF | TRBV2 | - | - | TRBJ1-5
TGTGCCAGCAGCCATGGTGAAAAACTGTTTTTT | CASSHGEKLFF | TRBV11-1 | - | - | TRBJ1-4
TGCAGCGTTGAAGATTTGCCAGACAGGGAGGAACTTATCGGCTATGGCTACACCTTC | CSVEDLPDREELIGYGYTF | TRBV29-1 | TRBD1 | - | TRBJ1-2
TGTGCCAGCAGTTCGGGGGATGGCTACACCTTC | CASSSGDGYTF | TRBV6-6 | - | - | TRBJ1-2
TGTGCCATCAGTGATGGAAGGGTCGAAGGCTATGGCTACACCTTC | CAISDGRVEGYGYTF | TRBV10-3 | - | - | TRBJ1-2
TGTGCCAGCCTAAGTGGGGTCCGTAAGACCGGGGAGCTGTTTTTT | CASLSGVRKTGELFF | TRBV6-6 | - | - | TRBJ2-2
TGCGCCAGCAGTCAATGTAGGGCAGGCCTGAATCACACTGAAGCTTTCTTT | CASSQCRAGLNHTEAFF | TRBV23-1 | - | - | TRBJ1-1
TGTGCCAGCAGTCCCTGGCGGACTGAAGCTTTCTTT | CASSPWRTEAFF | TRBV7-9 | - | - | TRBJ1-1
TGTGCCAGCAGCAAATTTTTAGGGGGGAACACTGAAGCTTTCTTT | CASSKFLGGNTEAFF | TRBV11-2 | - | once | TRBJ1-1
TGTGCCACCAGCAGATCCGGGACCGGGGATCAGCCCCAGCATTTT | CATSRSGTGDQPQHF | TRBV15 | - | - | TRBJ1-5
TGCGCCAGCAGCCAAGACAGGGGGCGCCGAGCTTTCTTT | CASSQDRGRRAFF | TRBV4-1 | TRBD1 | - | TRBJ1-1
TGTGCCAGCAGCCCGGCAGCAGCTAACTATGGCTACACCTTC | CASSPAAANYGYTF | TRBV5-6 | - | - | TRBJ1-2
TGTGCCAGCAGCACCGGGGGGGCCATGGTGTCCGGGGAGCTGTTTTTT | CASSTGGAMVSGELFF | TRBV2 | TRBD2 | - | TRBJ2-2
TGCGCCAGCAGCTTGGAGGGGCGCCAAAACATTCAGTACTTC | CASSLEGRQNIQYF | TRBV5-1 | - | - | TRBJ2-4
TGTGCTAGTGGTTTGGCCACAAGCTGGGGGGGCCTGGGGAACACTGAAGCTTTCTTT | CASGLATSWGGLGNTEAFF | TRBV12-5 | - | - | TRBJ1-1
TGTGCCAGCAGTGCGCGGGAGGGCTATGGCTACACCTTC | CASSAREGYGYTF | TRBV6-1 | - | - | TRBJ1-2
TGTGCCAGCTCACCCGAGCTCGGAAATCAGCCCCAGCATTTT | CASSPELGNQPQHF | TRBV18 | - | - | TRBJ1-5
TGCGCCAGCAGCTTGCTAGGACGGGGCCCTGACGAGCAGTACTTC | CASSLLGRGPDEQYF | TRBV5-1 | - | - | TRBJ2-7
TGTGCCAGCAGCCAGATGGCAGGCAACTACGAGCAGTACTTC | CASSQMAGNYEQYF | TRBV7-9 | - | - | TRBJ2-7
TGTGCCAGTAGCGACAGACTCTCCAGGTCCCAAGAGACCCAGTACTTC | CASSDRLSRSQETQYF | TRBV19 | - | - | TRBJ2-5
TGTGCCAGCAGCGTAGGGGCAGGGGAGTGGGCTGGCTACACCTTC | CASSVGAGEWAGYTF | TRBV9 | - | - | TRBJ1-2
TGTGCCAGCTCACCGGGGAGGAACACCGGGGAGCTGTTTTTT | CASSPGRNTGELFF | TRBV18 | - | - | TRBJ2-2
TGTGCCACCAGCGTCGGGGGTAACACTGAAGCTTTCTTT | CATSVGGNTEAFF | TRBV15 | - | - | TRBJ1-1
TGCGCCAGCAGCCGATGGGAGGGGGGCACAGATACGCAGTATTTT | CASSRWEGGTDTQYF | TRBV4-3 | - | once | TRBJ2-3
TGTGCCAGCTCGGAGGAGGGGGTTCCTTCGCCCACCTACGAGCAGTACTTC | CASSEEGVPSPTYEQYF | TRBV18 | - | - | TRBJ2-7
TGCGCCAGCAGCACGGGGACGGCTCGGGAGACCCAGTACTTC | CASSTGTARETQYF | TRBV5-1 | - | - | TRBJ2-5
TGTGCCAGTAGCTTCCCATTAGGGGTGGCTGAAGCTTTCTTT | CASSFPLGVAEAFF | TRBV19 | - | once | TRBJ1-1
TGCGCCAGCAGCTTTGAGGGGGCTAATGAAAAACTGTTTTTT | CASSFEGANEKLFF | TRBV5-1 | - | - | TRBJ1-4
TGTGCCAGCAGACGCAGGGAGGTCTCGGCTAATGAAAAACTGTTTTTT | CASRRREVSANEKLFF | TRBV27 | - | - | TRBJ1-4
TGTGCCAGCGCTCCCGGGAGCGGTTTTGCTAATGAAAAACTGTTTTTT | CASAPGSGFANEKLFF | TRBV18 | - | - | TRBJ1-4
TGTGCCAGTAGTATAGGAACAGGAGGGTACCAAGAGACCCAGTACTTC | CASSIGTGGYQETQYF | TRBV19 | - | - | TRBJ2-5
TGTGCCAGCAGCTTACCGAATCAGCCCCAGCATTTT | CASSLPNQPQHF | TRBV7-9 | - | - | TRBJ1-5
TGTGCCAGCAGCCCGAGGACTAGCCAGGCCGGGGAGCTGTTTTTT | CASSPRTSQAGELFF | TRBV7-3 | TRBD2 | once | TRBJ2-2
TGTGCTAGTGGAAAAGGGCCCCAGCATTTT | CASGKGPQHF | TRBV12-5 | - | once | TRBJ1-5
TGTGCCAGCTCACAACAACAGCTAAGACCAAACACTGAAGCTTTCTTT | CASSQQQLRPNTEAFF | TRBV18 | - | - | TRBJ1-1
TGTGCCAGCAGCTTAAACCGGGTCCAGCCCCAGCATTTT | CASSLNRVQPQHF | TRBV7-2 | - | few | TRBJ1-5
TGCGCCAGCAGCCAAGAGGGCAGGATTCAGAACACTGAAGCTTTCTTT | CASSQEGRIQNTEAFF | TRBV4-1 | - | - | TRBJ1-1
TGTGCCAGCGCTGGGACTAGCGGATCCCAAGAGACCCAGTACTTC | CASAGTSGSQETQYF | TRBV9 | TRBD2 | - | TRBJ2-5
TGTGCCAGCACCCATCAGGGACAGCGTTTGAACACTGAAGCTTTCTTT | CASTHQGQRLNTEAFF | TRBV7-8 | TRBD1 | - | TRBJ1-1
TGTGCCAGAAGCTTGGACGGGAGTATAGGCACCGGGGAGCTGTTTTTT | CARSLDGSIGTGELFF | TRBV5-3 | - | - | TRBJ2-2
TGTGCCAGCGCGGGACAGGCGGAAAATCAGCCCCAGCATTTT | CASAGQAENQPQHF | TRBV2 | TRBD1 | - | TRBJ1-5
TGTGCCAGCAGTATTAGGGCAGATACGCAGTATTTT | CASSIRADTQYF | TRBV28 | - | - | TRBJ2-3
TGTGCCAGCTCACCACCGCGGCAGGAGGAAGCTTTCTTT | CASSPPRQEEAFF | TRBV18 | - | - | TRBJ1-1
TGCGCCAGCAGCTTGGGGAGGGCTGGCGAGCAGTACTTC | CASSLGRAGEQYF | TRBV5-1 | - | - | TRBJ2-7
TGTGCCAGCAGCTTAACATCCAGGAGCTACGAGCAGTACTTC | CASSLTSRSYEQYF | TRBV7-2 | - | - | TRBJ2-7
TGCAGCGTTCTTGGGGCGTACTCTGGGGCCAACGTCCTGACTTTC | CSVLGAYSGANVLTF | TRBV29-1 | - | - | TRBJ2-6
TGTGCCAGCTCACCCTCCGCCAGGGGTGGCGAGCAGTACTTC | CASSPSARGGEQYF | TRBV18 | - | medium-sized | TRBJ2-7
TGTGCCAGCTCACCGTCTAGGGCCGGTTCGAACACCGGGGAGCTGTTTTTT | CASSPSRAGSNTGELFF | TRBV18 | - | - | TRBJ2-2
TGTGCCAGCAGCAAAGATGAGGAGGGCGGCCCCGGTGGAGAGACCCAGTACTTC | CASSKDEEGGPGGETQYF | TRBV21-1 | - | once | TRBJ2-5
TGTGCCAGCAGCCTTATAAGGAGACAGGGCACCTACGAGCAGTACTTC | CASSLIRRQGTYEQYF | TRBV11-2 | TRBD1 | - | TRBJ2-7